The sequence of this T cell receptor (beta chain) was determined in a study of molecular identifiers for immune sequencing clone quantification. As for this clonotype: A far larger clone is a single base away, which makes a read error likely. This likely comes from a read error, as the CDR3 has no conserved phenylalanine or tryptophan at its end.

TCRdb passed the PCR reads through MiXCR, listing each CDR3 protein once. The sample lists around 300,000 distinct CDR3 sequences, roughly 23% occurring once. CDR1 and CDR2 from the germline V gene are KGHSH and LQKENI. The germline V and J ends were trimmed by 3 bases and 1 base, with 0 bases remaining between them. CDR3 length equals 11 residues. The chain combines TRBV18 with TRBJ2-5; D not certain. The sequence came from a human donor in good health. Some libraries in this study had Jurkat cell RNA spiked in. The specimen sequenced was naive CD8+ T cells from blood, with Jurkat cell RNA spiked in. Subset specified: FACS-sorted CD8+CD4-CCR7+CD45RA+ naive T cells. CDR3 sequence (DNA): TGTGCCAGCTCACCCCAAGAGACCCAGTACCTC. Translated, it gives CASSPQETQYL.